This T cell receptor beta chain was obtained from a study of early T cells in non-severe SARS-CoV-2 infection. The CDR3 totals 13 residues. Between the trimmed V and J ends, which lost 6 bases and 0 bases, there was a span of 7 bases. Germline V gene data show CDR1 as MRHNA and CDR2 as SNTAGT. TCRdb itself ran the 5' RACE reads through MiXCR, one entry per CDR3 protein. The repertoire holds over 60,000 distinct CDR3 sequences, roughly a tenth seen once, with over 6% in the top ten. This clonotype was detected only a few times. Its matching antigen is unknown. Study results and limitations: There was a bias toward anti-spike CD8 responses in VDJdb matching, which missed private and CD4 specificities.

This TCR came from an adult who was a healthcare worker with PCR-confirmed SARS-CoV-2 infection or an uninfected control (not recorded which). The sample was whole blood, taken at baseline. The V call is TRBV6-4, the J call TRBJ2-3; D uncertain. The CDR3 sequence: CASSSESTDTQYF. CDR3 bases: TGTGCCAGCAGCTCGGAGAGCACAGATACGCAGTATTTT.